In its sample, the clone carrying this T cell receptor (beta chain) was seen many times. Its antigen remains unknown. The data originate from a study of neurological immune-mediated disorders. The authors produced cDNA by 5'RACE using 10-nucleotide random UMIs. TCRdb called the 5' RACE reads again in MiXCR, with one record for every CDR3 protein. The sample records 55,000 to 75,000 distinct CDR3 sequences, 12% being singletons. Source material was 2 million unsorted PBMCs, stored at -80 °C in RNAlater. Study findings and constraints: Expansion of TCR clones was greatest in HTLV-1-associated myelopathy and smallest in multiple sclerosis, where it fell below that of healthy controls. The absence of any CDR3 amino acid sequence shared by expanded clones across subjects suggests that repertoires were private in all groups.

Sample: PBMCs. The sequence derives from an older woman with HTLV-1-associated myelopathy (HAM/TSP).

DNA of the CDR3: TGTGCCGCGCAGCAGCTTAGCGCTACTAGCGTAATCCACAATGAGCAGTTCTTC. Protein product: CAAQQLSATSVIHNEQFF. V is TRBV7-8 and J is TRBJ2-1; 7 positions agree with TRBD2. CDR1 is SGHVS, CDR2 FQNEAQ, per germline. V gave up 11 bases and J gave up 5 bases; unmatched junction bases: 24. The CDR3 has 18 residues.